This is a list of T cell receptor beta chains from one sample in a study of blood T cells in healthy people across ages. Using its own MiXCR run on the 5' RACE reads, TCRdb lists one record per CDR3 protein. The table records around 780,000 distinct CDR3 sequences, roughly 56% of them present only once. Sequenced material: blood. The receptors here all came from a middle-aged man in good health. Both conserved end residues are part of each CDR3. Fields, in order: clone size, J gene, V gene, D gene, CDR3 protein, CDR3 DNA. A D gene is named only where the DNA matches it firmly. For some rows the clone size is stated as once, few or many, or as a class when expanded; others skip it.

NA,TRBJ2-7,TRBV15,NA,CATSPRDGYEQYF,TGTGCCACCAGCCCCCGGGACGGCTACGAGCAGTACTTC
NA,TRBJ2-1,TRBV5-1,NA,CASSFLPGMTYNEQFF,TGCGCCAGCAGCTTCCTTCCGGGTATGACCTACAATGAGCAGTTCTTC
NA,TRBJ1-2,TRBV6-2/TRBV6-3,TRBD1,CASSYSIRLGTQEPTRQGNYGYTF,TGTGCCAGCAGTTACTCGATACGGCTCGGGACCCAGGAACCTACTAGACAGGGGAACTATGGCTACACCTTC
NA,TRBJ2-7,TRBV28,TRBD2,CASSLALESGRGEQYF,TGTGCCAGCAGTTTAGCCCTCGAAAGCGGGAGGGGCGAGCAGTACTTC
NA,TRBJ1-2,TRBV13,TRBD1,CASSLGLRDRGYGYTF,TGTGCCAGCAGCTTAGGCCTCCGGGACAGGGGCTATGGCTACACCTTC
NA,TRBJ2-7,TRBV6-1,NA,CASSELVGEQYF,TGTGCCAGCAGTGAATTGGTAGGCGAGCAGTACTTC
NA,TRBJ2-1,TRBV20-1,NA,CSARGGASYNKQFF,TGCAGTGCTAGGGGGGGGGCATCCTACAATAAGCAGTTCTTC
NA,TRBJ2-3,TRBV12-3/TRBV12-4,NA,CASSQRFSADTQYF,TGTGCCAGCAGTCAACGGTTCAGCGCAGATACGCAGTATTTT
NA,TRBJ2-3,TRBV27,NA,CASSLGSNTQYF,TGTGCCAGCAGTTTAGGTAGTAATACGCAGTATTTT
NA,TRBJ2-3,TRBV20-1,TRBD1,CSANPRDRVPDTQYF,TGCAGTGCTAACCCCCGGGACAGGGTACCAGATACGCAGTATTTT
NA,TRBJ1-2,TRBV20-1,TRBD1,CSARGGTVQYGYTF,TGCAGTGCTAGAGGGGGGACAGTCCAGTATGGCTACACCTTC
NA,TRBJ1-5,TRBV27,TRBD1,CASSRTGTVGQPQHF,TGTGCCAGCAGTAGGACAGGGACGGTAGGACAGCCCCAGCATTTT
NA,TRBJ2-7,TRBV28,TRBD2,CASSFPVTSGRFRYEQYF,TGTGCCAGCAGTTTCCCCGTCACTAGCGGGAGATTTCGCTACGAGCAGTACTTC
NA,TRBJ2-2,TRBV9,NA,CASSPRTVANTGELFF,TGTGCCAGCAGCCCACGTACAGTCGCGAACACCGGGGAGCTGTTTTTT
few,TRBJ2-7,TRBV7-2,TRBD2,CASSARMGSGIDSSSYEQYF,TGTGCCAGCAGCGCAAGAATGGGTAGCGGGATCGATTCAAGCTCCTACGAGCAGTACTTC
few,TRBJ2-7,TRBV7-2,NA,CASSPRRAGSYEQYF,TGTGCCAGCAGCCCGCGCAGGGCGGGGTCCTACGAGCAGTACTTC
NA,TRBJ2-7,TRBV5-1,NA,CASSVGRNYEQYF,TGCGCCAGCAGCGTGGGACGGAACTACGAGCAGTACTTC
NA,TRBJ2-7,TRBV27,NA,CATFPGRLYEQYF,TGTGCCACTTTCCCGGGGAGACTTTACGAGCAGTACTTC
NA,TRBJ2-1,TRBV27,TRBD1,CATWDSAYEQFF,TGTGCCACCTGGGACAGCGCGTACGAGCAGTTCTTC
NA,TRBJ1-4,TRBV11-2,NA,CASSLWSAGTSTNEKLFF,TGTGCCAGCAGCTTATGGTCTGCAGGGACGTCAACTAATGAAAAACTGTTTTTT
few,TRBJ2-3,TRBV27,NA,CASSPGQPASTDTQYF,TGTGCCAGCAGTCCCGGACAGCCAGCGAGCACAGATACGCAGTATTTT
many,TRBJ2-4,TRBV28,NA,CASCNPSPASENIQYF,TGTGCCAGCTGTAACCCGAGCCCAGCATCTGAAAACATTCAGTACTTC
NA,TRBJ1-4,TRBV20-1,TRBD1,CSAMTGTIEKLFF,TGCAGTGCGATGACAGGGACCATCGAAAAACTGTTTTTT
few,TRBJ2-1,TRBV29-1,TRBD1,CSDLRGSNEQFF,TGCAGCGACCTCAGGGGGTCTAATGAGCAGTTCTTC
NA,TRBJ2-5,TRBV10-3,NA,CAISSLMGQETQYF,TGTGCCATCAGTTCACTCATGGGTCAAGAGACCCAGTACTTC
few,TRBJ2-3,TRBV5-1,TRBD1,CASSDRAFSLPDTQYF,TGCGCCAGCAGTGACAGGGCCTTTAGTCTCCCGGATACGCAGTATTTT
NA,TRBJ2-7,TRBV28,NA,CASSPQRFRAYEQYF,TGTGCCAGCAGCCCCCAAAGGTTCAGAGCCTACGAGCAGTACTTC
NA,TRBJ2-1,TRBV20-1,NA,CSASRQNNEQFF,TGCAGTGCTAGTCGGCAAAACAATGAGCAGTTCTTC
few,TRBJ2-1,TRBV10-3,TRBD2,CAIGGVTTSGRNRWDEQFF,TGTGCCATCGGGGGCGTGACGACTAGCGGGAGAAACCGGTGGGATGAGCAGTTCTTC
NA,TRBJ2-5,TRBV20-1,NA,CSARLPTGGAQETQYF,TGCAGTGCTAGGCTACCGACAGGAGGGGCCCAAGAGACCCAGTACTTC
NA,TRBJ2-3,TRBV9,TRBD1,CASRQGFTDTQYF,TGTGCCAGCCGACAGGGCTTCACAGATACGCAGTATTTT